This TCR beta chain was observed in a study of blood T cells in healthy people across ages. Study observations and caveats: Unsorted PBMCs blocked a conclusive comparison of naive and antigen-experienced cells.

This clonotype was recorded at least ten times. The antigen remains undetermined. The use of a sample-barcoded 5' primer and a J-beta primer mix characterized a second PCR of about 7 to 12 cycles. The yield of each sample was at least 2.5 million CDR3-containing paired-end reads. TCRdb fed the 5' RACE reads into MiXCR, producing one record per CDR3 protein. Of 1.5 million to 2 million distinct CDR3 sequences in the sample, roughly 30% are singletons; the top ten hold approximately 10%. Trimming at V came to 4 bases and at J to 3 bases, leaving 11 bases not matched to a gene. The germline gives CDR1 SGHTA, CDR2 FQGTGA. CDR3 size: 17 residues.

This rearrangement joins TRBV7-3 to TRBJ2-3, with 9 positions matching TRBD2. The receptor was isolated from a woman in her twenties or thirties in good health. Material: blood. The CDR3: CASSSSGSGRLTDTQYF. In DNA, the CDR3 is TGTGCCAGCAGCTCCTCCGGGAGCGGGAGGCTTACAGATACGCAGTATTTT. The full variable domain, rest sourced from reference TRBV7-3 and TRBJ2-3, is GAGVSQTPSNKVTEKGKYVELRCDPISGHTALYWYRQSLGQGPEFLIYFQGTGAADDSGLPNDRFFAVRPEGSVSTLKIQRTERGDSAVYLCASSSSGSGRLTDTQYFGPGTRLTVL.